These 15 T cell receptor beta chains were all obtained from the same sample, sequenced in a study of blood T cell repertoires in COVID-19. TCRdb's table, derived via immunoSEQ multiplex PCR, lists solely in-frame clones and lacks some. This sample has over 110,000 clones, with more than 70% found just once. The source material was peripheral blood. Receptors were obtained from a human donor in a cohort sampled during active COVID-19.

The rearrangement joins TRBV6-2 or TRBV6-3 to TRBJ2-1; possibly TRBD2 for D (6 bases). This CDR3 is 12 amino acids long. In germline, CDR1 is MNHEY, CDR2 SVGEGT. Trimming left V 6 bases short and J 8 bases short, with 11 bases between. The CDR3 loop reads CASSLGEDEQFF. The CDR3 region has the DNA TGTGCCAGCAGCCTGGGGGAGGATGAGCAGTTCTTC.

The chain links TRBV14 to TRBJ2-4, with TRBD1 as a possible D gene (7 bases). Germline assignment: CDR1 SGHDN and CDR2 FVKESK. CDR3 length: 16 residues. Trimming left V 3 bases short and J 0 bases short, with 12 bases between. The CDR3 coding sequence is TGTGCCAGCAGCCAGACAGGGACTCTAGCCAAAAACATTCAGTACTTC. Translating gives CASSQTGTLAKNIQYF.

The rearrangement links TRBV4-1 to TRBJ2-5; 10 positions match TRBD1. Trimming removed 0 bases from V and 7 bases from J; junction bases left unmatched: 11. Germline V gene lookup returns CDR1 MGHRA and CDR2 YSYEKL. The CDR3 extends over 17 amino acids. As DNA, the CDR3 is TGCGCCAGCAGCCAAGATGGCCCCGGGACAGGGGCCGGGACCCAGTACTTC. Its translation: CASSQDGPGTGAGTQYF.

J is TRBJ2-3 and V is TRBV12-3 or TRBV12-4, with 10 bases fitting TRBD2. V lost 9 bases and J lost 3; bases outside the gene matches: 3. CDR3 size: 13 residues. The CDR3, as DNA: TGTGCCAGTAAACTAGCGGGGACAGATACGCAGTATTTT. Protein product: CASKLAGTDTQYF.

This clone has a single count. V and J are TRBV5-8 and TRBJ1-2, with a tentative D call TRBD1 (6 bases). The V end was cut by 4 bases, the J end by 5 bases, with 12 bases between. CDR1 and CDR2 from the germline V gene are SGHTS and YDEGEE. The CDR3 length is 13 residues. CDR3 loop: CASSHRDGYGYTF. CDR3 DNA: TGTGCCAGCAGCCACAGGGACGGTTATGGCTACACCTTC.

The chain carries TRBV9 and TRBJ1-4; the match to TRBD1 covers 7 bases. The germline V gene encodes CDR1 SGDLS and CDR2 YYNGEE. This CDR3 has 15 amino acids. Trimming at V came to 3 bases and at J to 8 bases, leaving 10 bases not matched to a gene. The CDR3 DNA follows: TGTGCCAGCAGCGCACACAGGGGACTTGGAGAAAAACTGTTTTTT. It specifies CASSAHRGLGEKLFF.

This rearrangement joins TRBV9 to TRBJ1-1; the D gene is possibly TRBD1 (6 bases). Trimming stripped 3 bases from V and 4 bases from J, with 13 bases between. The germline gives CDR1 SGDLS, CDR2 YYNGEE. The CDR3 consists of 14 residues. CDR3 sequence: CASSAGVWSTEAFF. CDR3 DNA sequence: TGTGCCAGCAGCGCAGGGGTCTGGAGCACTGAAGCTTTCTTT. Full variable domain (missing parts from reference TRBV9 and TRBJ1-1): DSGVTQTPKHLITATGQRVTLRCSPRSGDLSVYWYQQSLDQGLQFLIQYYNGEERAKGNILERFSAQQFPDLHSELNLSSLELGDSALYFCASSAGVWSTEAFFGQGTRLTVV.

In this sample, this clone turned up a few times. The gene calls are TRBV7-9 and TRBJ1-6, with 8 nucleotides matching TRBD1. The CDR3 is 15 amino acids. V lost 4 bases to trimming and J lost 14 bases; unmatched junction nucleotides: 13. The germline V gene has CDR1 SEHNR and CDR2 FQNEAQ (reference sequence). The CDR3 DNA sequence: TGTGCCAGCAGCTCATACCGGGACAGGCTCCTGGCCCTCCACTTT. Translating it yields CASSSYRDRLLALHF.

The J gene is TRBJ2-3, the V gene TRBV24-1; possibly TRBD1 for D (6 bases). CDR3 length: 14 amino acids. Trimming shortened V by 3 bases and J by 4 bases, and 10 bases separated the two germline ends. Germline lookup yields CDR1 KGHDR and CDR2 SFDVKD. Here the CDR3 reads CATSDATGSDTQYF. Written as DNA, the CDR3 is TGTGCCACCAGTGATGCAACAGGGTCAGATACGCAGTATTTT.

The chain is built from TRBV6-1 and TRBJ2-3; 7 bases are a match to TRBD2. This CDR3 is 14 amino acids long. Germline CDR1 reads MNHNS; CDR2 reads SASEGT. Germline trimming cut 4 bases from V and 6 bases from J; bases unmatched to any gene: 7. The CDR3 coding sequence is TGTGCCAGCAGTGTAGCGGGCTCGTCGGATACGCAGTATTTT. As protein: CASSVAGSSDTQYF.

The table lists this clone with a few counts. The CDR3 bases are TGTGCCAGCTCACAGGACAGGTCTGGCTACAATGAGCAGTTCTTC. Translation: CASSQDRSGYNEQFF. The chain couples TRBV18 to TRBJ2-1; 7 nucleotides match TRBD1. J was trimmed by 3 bases and V by 4 bases; bases with no gene match: 6. CDR1 and CDR2 (germline): KGHSH, LQKENI. This CDR3 has 15 residues. The full variable domain, its missing parts supplied by reference TRBV18 and TRBJ2-1, is NAGVMQNPRHLVRRRGQEARLRCSPMKGHSHVYWYRQLPEEGLKFMVYLQKENIIDESGMPKERFSAEFPKEGPSILRIQQVVRGDSAAYFCASSQDRSGYNEQFFGPGTRLTVL.

V and J are TRBV2 and TRBJ2-5; D is unresolved. The CDR3 runs to 13 residues. Looked up from germline, CDR1 is SNHLY and CDR2 is FYNNEI. Trimming pared 1 base from V and 2 bases from J, leaving 5 bases between. The DNA of the CDR3 is TGTGCCAGCAGTGAAGAACTTCAAGAGACCCAGTACTTC. This sequence encodes CASSEELQETQYF.

This clone has only one observation. The V gene is TRBV6-5, the J gene TRBJ1-2, with D perhaps matching TRBD1 (6 bases). Trimming shortened V by 6 bases and J by 4 bases, and 12 bases separated the two germline ends. The CDR3 extends over 13 amino acids. Germline lookup yields CDR1 MNHEY and CDR2 SVGAGI. The CDR3 reads CASSEGGFYGYTF. Here the CDR3 DNA reads TGTGCCAGCAGCGAGGGGGGGTTCTATGGCTACACCTTC.

The gene calls are TRBV19 and TRBJ2-3; the D gene is possibly TRBD2 (7 bases). Deletions cut 9 bases from V and 3 bases from J, with 19 bases between. Germline CDR1 is LNHDA and CDR2 is SQIVND (reference sequence). This CDR3 has 15 residues. CDR3 region: CASTGGGAWTDTQYF. Written as DNA, the CDR3 is TGTGCCAGCACCGGTGGGGGGGCATGGACAGATACGCAGTATTTT.

This sequence joins TRBV6-5 and TRBJ2-2; possibly TRBD2 for D (6 bases). V was shortened by 2 bases and J by 2 bases, with 12 bases between the two germline ends. Germline V gives CDR1 MNHEY, CDR2 SVGAGI. This CDR3 comprises 16 residues. CDR3 protein: CASSYPTSPNTGELFF. CDR3 in DNA: TGTGCCAGCAGTTACCCCACTAGCCCTAACACCGGGGAGCTGTTTTTT.